These 9 T cell receptor beta chains were sequenced from one sample in a study of control samples from healthy donors and cancer patients. This table comes from immunoSEQ multiplex PCR, and its TCRdb copy is limited to in-frame clones, with some not included. The sample has fewer than 200,000 clones; 90% are singletons. Sequencing used blood. These receptors were obtained from a woman aged 50 to 60 in good health.

This clone was observed once. V gene TRBV29-1 combines with J gene TRBJ1-4; the D is unclear. The CDR3 totals 13 residues. With 7 bases removed from V and 2 bases from J, the gap between germline ends came to 11 bases. In germline, CDR1 is SQVTM, CDR2 ANQGSEA. The CDR3 here is CSAAEGTNEKLFF. For the CDR3, the DNA is TGCAGCGCCGCGGAGGGCACTAATGAAAAACTGTTTTTT.

This chain uses TRBV6-6 with TRBJ1-1; a possible D gene is TRBD1 (6 bases). CDR3 length: 14 residues. The V gene lost 3 bases and the J gene lost 1 base, with 9 bases spanning the gap. Germline loops: CDR1 MNHNY, CDR2 SVGAGI (reference sequence). CDR3 nucleotides: TGTGCCAGCAGTTATTCAGGGGAGAACACTGAAGCTTTCTTT. This encodes CASSYSGENTEAFF.

As for this clone: Other nucleotide sequences from this sample produce the same CDR3. CDR3 DNA sequence: TGTGCCAGCAGTTACAGGAGGGGCACTGAAGCTTTCTTT. Its translation is CASSYRRGTEAFF. The chain is built from TRBV6-5 and TRBJ1-1; D is perhaps TRBD1 (5 bases). Germline V CDR1 and CDR2: MNHEY, SVGAGI. Trimming took off 2 bases at V and 4 bases at J, with 8 bases between the two ends. The CDR3 consists of 13 residues.

The V gene is TRBV28, the J gene TRBJ1-6; D may be TRBD1 (5 bases). The CDR3 covers 15 residues. V was trimmed by 4 bases and J by 7 bases, leaving 14 bases between them. Germline V gene lookup returns CDR1 MDHEN and CDR2 SYDVKM. The DNA for the CDR3 is TGTGCCAGCAGTTCACCCGGGACGATCAATTCACCCCTCCACTTT. Its protein product is CASSSPGTINSPLHF.

This clone has just a few counts. The rearrangement uses TRBV7-2 and TRBJ1-5; 8 bases fit TRBD1. The CDR3 runs to 13 residues. Trimming cost V 5 bases and J 7 bases; bases outside gene matches: 4. Germline values: CDR1 SGHTA, CDR2 FQGNSA. The CDR3 sequence: CASSQGAQQPQHF. DNA for the CDR3: TGTGCCAGCAGCCAGGGGGCGCAGCAGCCCCAGCATTTT.

The rearrangement joins TRBV28 to TRBJ1-1, with TRBD1 matching over 10 bases. Per germline, CDR1 MDHEN and CDR2 SYDVKM. Trimming removed 3 bases from V and 5 bases from J; junction bases left unmatched: 6. The CDR3 length is 15 residues. CDR3 sequence: CASSLPGQGRTEAFF. For the CDR3, the DNA is TGTGCCAGCAGTTTGCCGGGACAGGGGAGAACTGAAGCTTTCTTT.

This rearrangement joins TRBV9 to TRBJ2-3; no reliable D call. CDR3 length: 13 amino acids. The V gene lost 0 bases and the J gene lost 2 bases, with 4 bases spanning the gap. CDR1 SGDLS and CDR2 YYNGEE come from the germline V gene. In DNA form, the CDR3 reads TGTGCCAGCAGCGTAGGTCACACAGATACGCAGTATTTT. Protein product: CASSVGHTDTQYF.

The gene calls are TRBV24-1 and TRBJ1-1; the D gene is possibly TRBD1 (5 bases). Looked up from germline, CDR1 is KGHDR and CDR2 is SFDVKD. The CDR3 has 15 amino acids. The germline V and J ends were trimmed by 5 bases and 5 bases, with 17 bases remaining between them. CDR3 DNA sequence: TGTGCCACCAGTGCCATCGGGGCGGGGGGGACTGAAGCTTTCTTT. It translates to CATSAIGAGGTEAFF.

The J gene is TRBJ1-5, the V gene TRBV28, with no clear D. V shed 5 bases and J shed 7 bases, with 9 bases lying between them. CDR1 is MDHEN, CDR2 SYDVKM, per germline. The CDR3 is 12 amino acids. The CDR3 DNA sequence: TGTGCCAGCAGTGTCCCACGCCAGCCCCAGCATTTT. It is translated as CASSVPRQPQHF.